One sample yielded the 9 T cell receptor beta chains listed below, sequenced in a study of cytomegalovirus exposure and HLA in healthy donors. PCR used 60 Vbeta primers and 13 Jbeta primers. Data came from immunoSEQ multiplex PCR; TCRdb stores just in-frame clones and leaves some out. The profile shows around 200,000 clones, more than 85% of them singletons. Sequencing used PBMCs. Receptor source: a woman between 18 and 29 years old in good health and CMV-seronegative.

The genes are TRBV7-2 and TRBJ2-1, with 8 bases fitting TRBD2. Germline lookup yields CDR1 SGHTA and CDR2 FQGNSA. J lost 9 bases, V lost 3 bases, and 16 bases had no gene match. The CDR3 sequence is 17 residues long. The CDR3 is CASSLGYVGGARSEQFF. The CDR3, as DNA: TGTGCCAGCAGCTTGGGGTACGTCGGGGGGGCCCGTAGTGAGCAGTTCTTC. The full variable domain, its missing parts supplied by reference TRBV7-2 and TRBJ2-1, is GAGVSQSPSNKVTEKGKDVELRCDPISGHTALYWYRQSLGQGLEFLIYFQGNSAPDKSGLPSDRFSAERTGGSVSTLTIQRTQQEDSAVYLCASSLGYVGGARSEQFFGPGTRLTVL.

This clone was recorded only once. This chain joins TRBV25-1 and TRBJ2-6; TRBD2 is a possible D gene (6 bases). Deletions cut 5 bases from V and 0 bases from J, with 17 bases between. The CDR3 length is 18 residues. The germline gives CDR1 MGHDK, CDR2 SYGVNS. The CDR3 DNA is TGTGCCAGCAGTCGCGCCGGGAGTTTTCACTCTGGGGCCAACGTCCTGACTTTC. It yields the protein CASSRAGSFHSGANVLTF.

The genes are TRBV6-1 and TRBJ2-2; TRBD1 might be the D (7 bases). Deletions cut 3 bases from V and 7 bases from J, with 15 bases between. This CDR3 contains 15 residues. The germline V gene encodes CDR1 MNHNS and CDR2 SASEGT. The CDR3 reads CASSDLSGGGGELFF. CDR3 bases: TGTGCCAGCAGTGATCTCTCAGGGGGAGGCGGGGAGCTGTTTTTT.

The CDR3 here is CASSYPGTGKYEQYF. The CDR3 nucleotides are TGCGCCAGCAGTTATCCCGGGACAGGAAAGTACGAGCAGTACTTC. This sequence joins TRBV4-1 and TRBJ2-7; 8 bases line up with TRBD1. This CDR3 has 15 amino acids. Germline V gene lookup returns CDR1 MGHRA and CDR2 YSYEKL. J gave up 4 bases and V 6 bases, and 11 bases lay outside the gene matches.

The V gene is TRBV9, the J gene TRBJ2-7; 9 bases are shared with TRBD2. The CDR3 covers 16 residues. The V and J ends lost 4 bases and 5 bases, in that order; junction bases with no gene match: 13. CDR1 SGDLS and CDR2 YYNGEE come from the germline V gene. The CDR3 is CASSPRGGLASDEQYF. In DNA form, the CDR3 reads TGTGCCAGCAGCCCGAGGGGGGGACTAGCTTCGGACGAGCAGTACTTC.

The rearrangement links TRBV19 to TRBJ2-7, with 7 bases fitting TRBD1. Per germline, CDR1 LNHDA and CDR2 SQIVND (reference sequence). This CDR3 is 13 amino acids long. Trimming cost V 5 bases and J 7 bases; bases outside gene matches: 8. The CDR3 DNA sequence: TGTGCCAGTAGTCGTCGACAGGGCAGGGAGCAGTACTTC. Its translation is CASSRRQGREQYF. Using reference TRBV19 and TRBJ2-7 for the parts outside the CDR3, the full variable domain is DGGITQSPKYLFRKEGQNVTLSCEQNLNHDAMYWYRQDPGQGLRLIYYSQIVNDFQKGDIAEGYSVSREKKESFPLTVTSAQKNPTAFYLCASSRRQGREQYFGPGTRLTVT.

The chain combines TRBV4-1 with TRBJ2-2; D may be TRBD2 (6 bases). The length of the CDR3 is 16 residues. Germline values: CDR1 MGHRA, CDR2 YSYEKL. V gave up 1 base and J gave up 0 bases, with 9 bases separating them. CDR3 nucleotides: TGCGCCAGCAGCCAAGTCGGGACTGCGAACACCGGGGAGCTGTTTTTT. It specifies CASSQVGTANTGELFF.

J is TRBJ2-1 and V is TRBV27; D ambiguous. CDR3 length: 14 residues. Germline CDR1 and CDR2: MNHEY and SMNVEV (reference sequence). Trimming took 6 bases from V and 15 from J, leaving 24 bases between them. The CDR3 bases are TGTGCCAGCAGCGCCGACTCGCTCGCCCCCCCCCGGTTCTTC. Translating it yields CASSADSLAPPRFF.

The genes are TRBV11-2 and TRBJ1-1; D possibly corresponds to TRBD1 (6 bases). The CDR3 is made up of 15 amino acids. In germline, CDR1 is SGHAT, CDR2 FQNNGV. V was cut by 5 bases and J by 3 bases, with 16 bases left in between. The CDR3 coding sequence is TGTGCCAGCAGCCCATGGGGGGCGGGGGACACTGAAGCTTTCTTT. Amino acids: CASSPWGAGDTEAFF.